This T cell receptor beta chain was identified during a study of blood T cell repertoires in COVID-19. V was shortened by 1 base and J by 7 bases, with 11 bases between the two germline ends. Germline V gene sequence: CDR1 LGHDT, CDR2 YNNKEL (reference sequence). This CDR3 is built from 15 residues. Clinical histories supplied by participants themselves formed the basis of cohort assignment. Sequencing used immunoSEQ multiplex PCR; TCRdb keeps in-frame clones, though not all of them. The sample lists about 160,000 clones, around 88% occurring once. This TCR was recovered from a woman between 45 and 60 years old in a cohort exposed to, infected with or recovered from COVID-19 (not recorded which). The rearrangement uses TRBV3-1 (or the pseudogene TRBV3-2) and TRBJ1-6; D is possibly TRBD1 (5 bases). Source material: PBMCs or T cells enriched from blood (not recorded which). This CDR3 reads CASSQGDRKNSPLHF. The CDR3 DNA follows: TGTGCCAGCAGCCAAGGAGACAGAAAGAATTCACCCCTCCACTTT.